The rows below give T cell receptor beta chains drawn from one sample of a study of vaccination and CD4 T cells after COVID-19. TCRdb re-called the PCR reads with MiXCR, one entry per CDR3 protein. The sample holds some 16,000 distinct CDR3 sequences; roughly 56% are singletons and the top ten take about 16%. Their antigen targets remain unknown. Sequenced: CD4+ T cells from blood, cultured in vitro. The receptor source for this set is a human donor who had recovered from COVID-19. Both conserved end residues are part of each CDR3. Fields, in order: D gene, J gene, V gene, CDR3 protein. D genes are given only for firm matches.

. TRBJ1-2 TRBV6-5 CASSYSTEGYTF
TRBD1 TRBJ2-2 TRBV7-2 CASKGQGGADTGELFF
. TRBJ1-6 TRBV19 CASSMVLGSYNSPLHF
TRBD1 TRBJ1-2 TRBV24-1 CATSDAIAGTGYGYTF
TRBD2 TRBJ2-4 TRBV28 CASNSNGGGTNIQYF
TRBD1 TRBJ1-3 TRBV20-1 CSAMRTGDGNTIYF
. TRBJ2-7 TRBV2 CASSESYHEQYF
. TRBJ1-5 TRBV7-2 CASSLGHPPQHF
. TRBJ2-5 TRBV6-2/TRBV6-3 CASSYLDPDQETQYF
. TRBJ1-2 TRBV6-5 CASSYHLGRDDDYGYTF
TRBD2 TRBJ2-7 TRBV6-5 CASSYRGLAGGPSYEQYF
TRBD1 TRBJ2-7 TRBV5-1 CASSLTGAPFYEQYF
TRBD1 TRBJ2-7 TRBV11-3 CASSVRQGLRLYEQYF
TRBD1 TRBJ1-1 TRBV6-2/TRBV6-3 CASRPAPGQGGNTEAFF
. TRBJ1-1 TRBV28 CASSFGPVNTEAFF
. TRBJ1-1 TRBV7-6 CASRDPDRNTEAFF
TRBD1 TRBJ1-2 TRBV6-1 CASWTGNYGYTF
TRBD1 TRBJ2-6 TRBV2 CASYLGQTSGANVLTF
TRBD2 TRBJ2-7 TRBV5-4 CASSSPPGAGRTYEQYF
. TRBJ1-2 TRBV11-2 CASSLAGVRGYTF
TRBD1 TRBJ1-4 TRBV4-3 CASSQLQGLANEKLFF
. TRBJ2-7 TRBV6-1 CASSERGLSYEQYF
. TRBJ1-1 TRBV5-4 CASSFPGQRRTEAFF
. TRBJ2-5 TRBV11-3 CASSLGFSGRETQYF
. TRBJ2-1 TRBV19 CASGSFNPNEQFF
TRBD2 TRBJ2-5 TRBV7-9 CASTGGSTTQYF
. TRBJ2-3 TRBV18 CASSPPSGVDTQYF
TRBD2 TRBJ2-1 TRBV7-3 CASSSGLAGGFSEQFF
. TRBJ2-3 TRBV20-1 CSARNPSRGDTQYF
TRBD1 TRBJ1-1 TRBV29-1 CSVETAGGTEAFF
. TRBJ2-3 TRBV2 CASMGESDTQYF
. TRBJ1-2 TRBV20-1 CSAISQGNYGYTF
TRBD1 TRBJ1-2 TRBV6-1 CASSNRQGGLVNYGYTF
. TRBJ1-6 TRBV6-5 CASSYPRVANSPLHF
. TRBJ1-6 TRBV20-1 CSAREDNNSPLHF
. TRBJ2-7 TRBV6-1 CASSVSTRYEQYF
. TRBJ1-2 TRBV7-2 CASRRRRGGYTF
. TRBJ1-5 TRBV20-1 CSAGGGSNQPQHF
TRBD1 TRBJ1-5 TRBV12-5 CASGWDRDQPQHF
. TRBJ2-7 TRBV24-1 CATSDPGKYEQYF
TRBD2 TRBJ2-3 TRBV20-1 CSAEYRLAGEADTQYF
. TRBJ1-3 TRBV7-6 CASSLGSGNTIYF
. TRBJ1-2 TRBV19 CASSIYGRDNGYTF